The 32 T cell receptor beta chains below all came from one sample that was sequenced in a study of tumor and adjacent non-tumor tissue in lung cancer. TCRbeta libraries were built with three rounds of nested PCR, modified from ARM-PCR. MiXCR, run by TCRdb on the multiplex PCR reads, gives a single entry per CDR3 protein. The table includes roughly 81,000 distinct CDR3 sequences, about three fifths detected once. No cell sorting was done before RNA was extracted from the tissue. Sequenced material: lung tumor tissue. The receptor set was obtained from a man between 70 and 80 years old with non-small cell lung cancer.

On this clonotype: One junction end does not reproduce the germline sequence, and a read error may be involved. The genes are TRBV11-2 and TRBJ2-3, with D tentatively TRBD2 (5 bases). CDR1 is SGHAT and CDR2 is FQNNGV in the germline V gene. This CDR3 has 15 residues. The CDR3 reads CASRTKGSSIDTQYF. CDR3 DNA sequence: TGTGCCAGCAGGACTAAGGGTAGTAGCATAGATACGCAGTATTTT.

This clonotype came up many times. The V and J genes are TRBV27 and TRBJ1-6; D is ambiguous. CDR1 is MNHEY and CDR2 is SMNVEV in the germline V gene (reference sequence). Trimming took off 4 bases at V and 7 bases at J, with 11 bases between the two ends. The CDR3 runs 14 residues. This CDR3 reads CASSSRKRNSPLHF. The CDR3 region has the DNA TGTGCCAGCAGTTCCAGGAAGAGGAATTCACCCCTCCACTTT.

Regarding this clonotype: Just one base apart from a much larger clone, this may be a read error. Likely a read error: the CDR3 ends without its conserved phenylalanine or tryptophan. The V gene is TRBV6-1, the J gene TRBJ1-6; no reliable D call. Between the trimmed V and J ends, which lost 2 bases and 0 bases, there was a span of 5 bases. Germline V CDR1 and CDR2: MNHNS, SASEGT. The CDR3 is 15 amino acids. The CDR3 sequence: CASSELSSYNSPLHS. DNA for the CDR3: TGTGCCAGCAGTGAATTGAGCTCCTATAATTCACCCCTCCACTCT.

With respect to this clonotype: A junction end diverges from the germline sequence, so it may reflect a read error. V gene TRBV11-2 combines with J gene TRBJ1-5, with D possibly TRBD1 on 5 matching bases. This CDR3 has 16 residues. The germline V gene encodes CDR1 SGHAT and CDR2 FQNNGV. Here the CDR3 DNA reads TGTGCTAGTCCCCAGGGCGGTGGAGGGATCGATCAGACCCAGCATTTT. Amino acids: CASPQGGGGIDQTQHF.

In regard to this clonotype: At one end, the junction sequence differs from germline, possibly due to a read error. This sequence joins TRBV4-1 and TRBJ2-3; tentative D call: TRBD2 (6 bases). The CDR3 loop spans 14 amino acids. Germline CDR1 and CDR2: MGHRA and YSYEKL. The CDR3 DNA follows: TGCGTCAGCAGCCAAGGCCTAACGGGAGTTACGCAGTATTTT. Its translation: CVSSQGLTGVTQYF.

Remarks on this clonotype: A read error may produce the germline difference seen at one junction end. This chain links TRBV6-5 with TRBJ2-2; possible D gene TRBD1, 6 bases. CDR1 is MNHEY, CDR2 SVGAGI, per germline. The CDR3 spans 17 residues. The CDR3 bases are TGTGCCAGCAGAAGTGGGATCCCGACAGGTCAGACCGGGGAGCTGCTTTTT. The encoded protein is CASRSGIPTGQTGELLF.

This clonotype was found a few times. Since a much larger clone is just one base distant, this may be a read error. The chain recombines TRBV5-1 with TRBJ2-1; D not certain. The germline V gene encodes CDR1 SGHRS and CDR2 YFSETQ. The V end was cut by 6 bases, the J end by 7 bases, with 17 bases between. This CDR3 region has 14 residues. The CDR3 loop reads CASKLADPKNEQFF. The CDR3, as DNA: TGCGCCAGCAAATTGGCAGACCCTAAGAATGAGCAGTTCTTC.

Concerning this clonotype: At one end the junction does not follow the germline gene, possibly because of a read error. The CDR3 coding sequence is TGTGTCAGCATTGACAGGACAGGGACTAGGGAGCAATACTTC. Protein product: CVSIDRTGTREQYF. This chain joins TRBV6-6 and TRBJ2-7; D might be TRBD1 or TRBD2, each matching 8 bases. Germline loops: CDR1 MNHNY, CDR2 SVGAGI (reference sequence). The CDR3 contains 14 residues.

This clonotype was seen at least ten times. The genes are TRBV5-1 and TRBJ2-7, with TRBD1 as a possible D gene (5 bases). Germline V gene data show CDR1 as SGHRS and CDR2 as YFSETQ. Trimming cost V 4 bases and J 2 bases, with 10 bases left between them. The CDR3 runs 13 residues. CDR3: CASSPTVAYEQYF. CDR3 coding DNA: TGCGCCAGCAGCCCGACAGTAGCCTACGAGCAGTACTTC.

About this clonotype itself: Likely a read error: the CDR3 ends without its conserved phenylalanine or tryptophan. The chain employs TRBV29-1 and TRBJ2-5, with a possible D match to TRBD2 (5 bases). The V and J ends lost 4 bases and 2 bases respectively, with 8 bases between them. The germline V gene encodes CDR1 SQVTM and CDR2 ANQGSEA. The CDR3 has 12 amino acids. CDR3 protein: CSVGRGQETQYV. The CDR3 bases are TGCAGCGTTGGTCGGGGACAAGAGACCCAGTACGTC.

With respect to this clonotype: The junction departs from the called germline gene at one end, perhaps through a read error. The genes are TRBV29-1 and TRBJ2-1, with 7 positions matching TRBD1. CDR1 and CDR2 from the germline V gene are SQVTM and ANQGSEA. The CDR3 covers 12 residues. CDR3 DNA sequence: TGCAGCGCTGGGACAGTAAACAATGAGCAGTTATTC. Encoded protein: CSAGTVNNEQLF.

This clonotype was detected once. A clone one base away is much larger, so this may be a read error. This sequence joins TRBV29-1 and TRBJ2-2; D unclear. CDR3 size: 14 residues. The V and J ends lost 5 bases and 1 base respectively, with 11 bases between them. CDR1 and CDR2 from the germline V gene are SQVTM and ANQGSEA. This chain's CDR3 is CSVSETLNTGELFF. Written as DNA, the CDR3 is TGCAGCGTTTCCGAGACCCTGAACACCGGGGAGCTGTTTTTT.

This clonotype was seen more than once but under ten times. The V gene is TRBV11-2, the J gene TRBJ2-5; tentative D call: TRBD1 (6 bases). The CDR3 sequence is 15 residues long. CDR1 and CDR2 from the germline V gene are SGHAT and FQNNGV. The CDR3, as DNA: TGTGTCAGTAGCCAACAGCGGACAGTTCAAGAGACCCAGTACTTC. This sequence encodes CVSSQQRTVQETQYF.

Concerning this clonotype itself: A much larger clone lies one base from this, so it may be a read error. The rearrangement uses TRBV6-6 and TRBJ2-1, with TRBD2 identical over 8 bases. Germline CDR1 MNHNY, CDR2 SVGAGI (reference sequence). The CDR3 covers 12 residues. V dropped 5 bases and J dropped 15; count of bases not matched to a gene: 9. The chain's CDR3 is CASSRDGRVVFF. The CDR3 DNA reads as TGTGCCAGCAGTCGCGACGGGAGGGTGGTGTTCTTC.

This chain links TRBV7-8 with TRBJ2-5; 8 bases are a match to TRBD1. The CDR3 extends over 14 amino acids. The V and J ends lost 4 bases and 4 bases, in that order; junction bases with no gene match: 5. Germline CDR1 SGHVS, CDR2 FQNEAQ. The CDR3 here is CASSSRDRIETQYF. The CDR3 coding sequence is TGTGCCAGCAGCTCCCGGGACAGGATAGAGACCCAGTACTTC.

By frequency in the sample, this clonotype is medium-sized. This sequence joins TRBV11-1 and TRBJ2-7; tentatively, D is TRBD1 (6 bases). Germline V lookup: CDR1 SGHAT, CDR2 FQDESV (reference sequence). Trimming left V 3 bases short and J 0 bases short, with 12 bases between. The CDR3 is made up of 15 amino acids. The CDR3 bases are TGTGCCAGCAGCTTCCGACAGGAGAGCTCCTACGAGCAGTACTTC. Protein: CASSFRQESSYEQYF.

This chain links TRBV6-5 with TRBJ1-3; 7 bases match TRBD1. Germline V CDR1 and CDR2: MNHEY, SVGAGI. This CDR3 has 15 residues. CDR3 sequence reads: CVRSLPRQGRNTIYF. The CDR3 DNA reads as TGTGTCAGGAGTTTACCCCGACAGGGTCGGAACACCATATATTTT.

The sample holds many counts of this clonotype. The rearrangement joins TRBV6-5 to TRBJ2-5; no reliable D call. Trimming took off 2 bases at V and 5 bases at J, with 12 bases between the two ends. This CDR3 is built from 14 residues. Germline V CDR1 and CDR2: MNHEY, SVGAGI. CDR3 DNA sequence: TGTGCCAGCAGTTACCTCCTAGGTTGGGAGACCCAGTACTTC. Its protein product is CASSYLLGWETQYF.

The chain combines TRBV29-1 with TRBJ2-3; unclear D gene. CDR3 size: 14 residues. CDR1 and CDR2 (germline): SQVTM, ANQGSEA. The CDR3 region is CIVADHEGTDTQYF. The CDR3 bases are TGCATCGTGGCGGACCACGAGGGCACAGATACGCAGTATTTT.

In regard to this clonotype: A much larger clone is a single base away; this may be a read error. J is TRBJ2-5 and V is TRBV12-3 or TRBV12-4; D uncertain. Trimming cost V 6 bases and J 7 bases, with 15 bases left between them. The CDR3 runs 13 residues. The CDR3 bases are TGTGCCAGCAGCACCCTCGCCCCCGGGACCCAGTACTTC. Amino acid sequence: CASSTLAPGTQYF.

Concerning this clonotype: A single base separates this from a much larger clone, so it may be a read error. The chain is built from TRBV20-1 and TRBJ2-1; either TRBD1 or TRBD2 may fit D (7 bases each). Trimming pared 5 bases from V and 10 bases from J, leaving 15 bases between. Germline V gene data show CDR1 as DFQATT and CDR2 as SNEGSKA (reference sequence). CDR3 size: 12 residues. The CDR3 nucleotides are TGCAGTGCTTTTCCAGGGGGGGAGGAGCAGTTCTTC. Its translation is CSAFPGGEEQFF.

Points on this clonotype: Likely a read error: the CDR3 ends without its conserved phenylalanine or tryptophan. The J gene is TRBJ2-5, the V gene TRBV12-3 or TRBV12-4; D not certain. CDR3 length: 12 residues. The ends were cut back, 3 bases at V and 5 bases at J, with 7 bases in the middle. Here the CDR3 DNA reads TGTGCCAGCAGTTTCGAATGCGAGACCCAGTACTTA. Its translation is CASSFECETQYL.

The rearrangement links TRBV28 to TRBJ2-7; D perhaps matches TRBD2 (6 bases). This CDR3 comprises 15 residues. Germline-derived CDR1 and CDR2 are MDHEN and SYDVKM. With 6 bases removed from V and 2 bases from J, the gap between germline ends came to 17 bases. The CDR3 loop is CASRKRGSWPYEQYF. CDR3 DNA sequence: TGTGCCAGCAGGAAACGGGGGAGCTGGCCCTACGAGCAGTACTTC.

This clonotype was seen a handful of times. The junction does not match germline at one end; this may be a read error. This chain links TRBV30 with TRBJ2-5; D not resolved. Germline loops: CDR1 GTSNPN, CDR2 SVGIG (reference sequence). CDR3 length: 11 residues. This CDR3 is CTWSSSAAQYF. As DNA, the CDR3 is TGTACCTGGAGTTCCTCGGCGGCCCAGTACTTC.

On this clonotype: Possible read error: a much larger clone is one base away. CDR3 sequence (DNA): TGTGCCAGCACCATAGACAACTCTGGAAACACCATATATTTT. Its protein product is CASTIDNSGNTIYF. This chain joins TRBV6-6 and TRBJ1-3, with unresolved D. The CDR3 totals 14 residues. Looked up from germline, CDR1 is MNHNY and CDR2 is SVGAGI (reference sequence). With 7 bases removed from V and 0 bases from J, the gap between germline ends came to 10 bases.

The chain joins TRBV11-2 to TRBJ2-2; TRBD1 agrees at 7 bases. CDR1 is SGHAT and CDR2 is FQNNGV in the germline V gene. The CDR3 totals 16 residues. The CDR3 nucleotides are TGTATCAGCGGCCTACAGGGGACGTTGTTCGCCGGGGAGCTGTTTTTT. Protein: CISGLQGTLFAGELFF.

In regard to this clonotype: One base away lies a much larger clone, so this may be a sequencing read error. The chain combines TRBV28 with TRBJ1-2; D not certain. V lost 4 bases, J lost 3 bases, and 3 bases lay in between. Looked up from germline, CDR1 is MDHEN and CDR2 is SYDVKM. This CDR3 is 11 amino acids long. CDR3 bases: TGTGCCAGCAGTTCGTACTATGGCTACACCTTC. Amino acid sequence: CASSSYYGYTF.

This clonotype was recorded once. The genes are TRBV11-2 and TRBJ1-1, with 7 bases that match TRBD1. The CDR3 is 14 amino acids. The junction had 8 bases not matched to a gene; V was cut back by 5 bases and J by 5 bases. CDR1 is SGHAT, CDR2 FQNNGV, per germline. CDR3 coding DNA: TGTGCCAGCAGCCCAGAGAGGGGGCAGACTGAAGCTTTCTTT. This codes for CASSPERGQTEAFF.

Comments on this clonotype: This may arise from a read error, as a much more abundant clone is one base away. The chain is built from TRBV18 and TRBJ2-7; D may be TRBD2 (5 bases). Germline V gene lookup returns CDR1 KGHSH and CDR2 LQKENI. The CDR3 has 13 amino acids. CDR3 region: CASSPIGGYEQCF. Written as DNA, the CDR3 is TGTGCCAGCTCACCTATCGGAGGCTACGAGCAGTGCTTC.

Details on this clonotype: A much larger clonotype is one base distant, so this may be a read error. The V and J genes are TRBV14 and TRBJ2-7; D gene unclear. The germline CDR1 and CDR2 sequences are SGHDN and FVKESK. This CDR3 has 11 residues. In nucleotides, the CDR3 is TGTGCCAACAGCCAATCCTACGAGCAGTACTTC. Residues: CANSQSYEQYF. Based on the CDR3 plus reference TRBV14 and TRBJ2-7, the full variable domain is EAGVTQFPSHSVIEKGQTVTLRCDPISGHDNLYWYRRVMGKEIKFLLHFVKESKQDESGMPNNRFLAERTGGTYSTLKVQPAELEDSGVYFCANSQSYEQYFGPGTRLTVT.

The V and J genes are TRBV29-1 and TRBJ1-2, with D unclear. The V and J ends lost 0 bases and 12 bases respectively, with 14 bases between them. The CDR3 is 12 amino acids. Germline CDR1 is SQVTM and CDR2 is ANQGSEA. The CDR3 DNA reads TGCAGCGTTGAAGATTCGCGGTGCGGCCACACCTTC. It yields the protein CSVEDSRCGHTF.

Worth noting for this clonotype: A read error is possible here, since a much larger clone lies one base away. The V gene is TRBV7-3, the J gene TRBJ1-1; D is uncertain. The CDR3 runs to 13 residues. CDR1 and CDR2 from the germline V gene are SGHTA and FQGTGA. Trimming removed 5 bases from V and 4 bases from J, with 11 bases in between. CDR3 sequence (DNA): TGTGCCAGCAGCCCGCTATCTGGCACTGAAGCTTTCTTT. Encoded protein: CASSPLSGTEAFF.